This record looks at one T cell receptor (beta chain) sequence and its context. The record originates from a study of patients and donors after allogeneic stem cell transplantation. Via MiXCR, TCRdb re-called the RT-PCR reads, giving one row per CDR3 protein. This table holds about 160,000 distinct CDR3 sequences, roughly 22% found once. This CDR3 spans 15 amino acids. Deletions cut 2 bases from V and 1 base from J, with 9 bases between. The germline gives CDR1 SGHAT, CDR2 FQNNGV. The origin of this receptor is a human donor who was either an allogeneic HSCT recipient or a stem cell or donor lymphocyte infusion donor (not recorded which). It is not recorded whose cells these are; they may come from a transplant donor. Sequenced material: blood, either unsorted or a sorted T cell fraction (not recorded which). The chain combines TRBV11-2 with TRBJ2-4; D ambiguous. CDR3 sequence: CASSLLWSAKNIQYF. The CDR3, as DNA: TGTGCCAGCAGCTTACTGTGGTCGGCCAAAAACATTCAGTACTTC.